This T cell receptor beta chain was recorded in a study of shared clonotypes between healthy human individuals. The wider study: The composition of the donors was a couple of women and a few men aged 18 to 49. Researchers assigned three CD4 naive, three CD4 memory, two CD8 naive and one CD8 memory plate to each donor. Study outcomes and limitations: Relative to their counterparts shared across all four donors, non-shared clonotypes exhibited diminished generation probabilities.

About this clone itself: Its specificity is unknown.

V was trimmed by 4 bases and J by 3 bases, leaving 19 bases between them. The CDR3 runs 16 residues. CDR1 and CDR2 from the germline V gene are SGHRS and YFSETQ. Once extracted for a subset, genomic DNA was divided evenly among several immunoSEQ plates. This table comes from immunoSEQ multiplex PCR, and its TCRdb copy is limited to in-frame clones, with some not included. The data show approximately 2,300,000 clones, less than 95% seen once. This sequence joins TRBV5-1 and TRBJ1-1; no definite D call. The source is a man aged 18-30 years in good health. Some clones in this sample may be carry-over from other donors' samples. The specimen sequenced was naive CD4+ T cells from PBMCs. Subset defined: CD45RA+ positively selected. CDR3 amino acids: CASSPGPWKEYTEAFF. The CDR3 DNA follows: TGCGCCAGCAGCCCTGGTCCATGGAAGGAGTACACTGAAGCTTTCTTT.